The 3 T cell receptor beta chains presented below share a single source sample, sequenced in a study of response to subunit inactivated influenza vaccine. In TCRdb, the RT-PCR reads were re-called with MiXCR into one record per CDR3 protein. This sample carries hundreds of thousands of distinct CDR3 sequences, over 11% of them seen once, and the ten largest clones take 5.5% to 8%. The source material was PBMCs from blood, sampled approximately 15 days before vaccination. These receptors came from a man in his fifties who received an inactivated influenza vaccine.

The chain carries TRBV19 and TRBJ2-1, with unresolved D. CDR1 and CDR2 from the germline V gene are LNHDA and SQIVND (reference sequence). Trimming took 7 bases from V and 0 from J, leaving 16 bases between them. The CDR3 consists of 16 residues. The CDR3 sequence: CASTRTGRSSYNEQFF. CDR3 nucleotide sequence: TGTGCCAGTACCCGCACCGGAAGGAGCTCCTACAATGAGCAGTTCTTC.

This clonotype was seen a few times. V is TRBV19 and J is TRBJ2-1, with D perhaps TRBD1 (5 bases). The length of the CDR3 is 15 residues. Trimming cost V 5 bases and J 3 bases, with 14 bases left between them. Germline assignment: CDR1 LNHDA and CDR2 SQIVND (reference sequence). The CDR3 here is CASSVGWGNYNEQFF. The CDR3 nucleotides are TGTGCCAGTAGTGTCGGGTGGGGCAACTACAATGAGCAGTTCTTC. Based on the CDR3 plus reference TRBV19 and TRBJ2-1, the full variable domain is DGGITQSPKYLFRKEGQNVTLSCEQNLNHDAMYWYRQDPGQGLRLIYYSQIVNDFQKGDIAEGYSVSREKKESFPLTVTSAQKNPTAFYLCASSVGWGNYNEQFFGPGTRLTVL.

This clonotype was seen many times. This sequence joins TRBV5-1 and TRBJ1-1; D uncertain. The CDR3 has 13 residues. Germline V gene lookup returns CDR1 SGHRS and CDR2 YFSETQ. The V end lost 4 bases, the J end lost 1 base, and 8 bases lay between the germline ends. Written as DNA, the CDR3 is TGCGCCAGCAGCAAGGATAGGAACACTGAAGCTTTCTTT. As protein: CASSKDRNTEAFF. Full variable domain (missing parts from reference TRBV5-1 and TRBJ1-1): KAGVTQTPRYLIKTRGQQVTLSCSPISGHRSVSWYQQTPGQGLQFLFEYFSETQRNKGNFPGRFSGRQFSNSRSEMNVSTLELGDSALYLCASSKDRNTEAFFGQGTRLTVV.